The 29 T cell receptor beta chains reported below all come from one sample, sequenced in a study of siplizumab effects on memory and regulatory T cells. Clones were read by immunoSEQ multiplex PCR, and TCRdb kept only the in-frame ones, dropping some. This sample carries more than 60,000 clones, roughly 97% of them seen once, and the ten largest clones take 0.08% to 0.1%. Sequenced input: naive CD8+ T cells sorted from blood. These receptors were obtained from a human donor in good health.

This chain uses TRBV12-2 with TRBJ2-5. TRBV12-2 is marked as a pseudogene. The CDR3 covers 18 residues. This CDR3 is CASRQGPNGYSYQETQYF. CDR3 nucleotides: TGTGCAAGTCGCCAAGGGCCAAACGGCTACTCGTACCAAGAGACCCAGTACTTC.

J is TRBJ1-1 and V is TRBV29-1; tentatively, D is TRBD1 (5 bases). The CDR3 covers 13 residues. The germline V gene encodes CDR1 SQVTM and CDR2 ANQGSEA. The V end lost 3 bases, the J end lost 1 base, and 9 bases lay between the germline ends. The CDR3 DNA is TGCAGCGTTGACGGGACGGGGAACACTGAAGCTTTCTTT. This encodes CSVDGTGNTEAFF.

V gene TRBV5-4 combines with J gene TRBJ2-5, with 12 nucleotides matching TRBD1. V shed 3 bases, J shed 7 bases, and the junction held 10 bases outside the gene matches. CDR3 size: 16 residues. Germline V gene lookup returns CDR1 SGHNT and CDR2 YYREEE (reference sequence). The CDR3 DNA follows: TGTGCCAGCAGCTCAGGGGACAGGGGGCATTCGGGGACCCAGTACTTC. Translating gives CASSSGDRGHSGTQYF.

The chain joins TRBV1 to TRBJ2-5; TRBD2, the D gene given by the table, was not confirmed from the DNA. TRBV1 is marked as a pseudogene. The CDR3 covers 16 residues. The CDR3 nucleotides are TGCACCAGCAGCCAAGATCCCCCGGGAGGGGAAGAGACCCAGTACTTC. Translation gives CTSSQDPPGGEETQYF.

The chain links TRBV10-3 to TRBJ2-7; 8 bases map to TRBD2. The CDR3 is made up of 15 amino acids. The V gene end was trimmed by 8 bases and the J gene end by 3 bases; junction bases not matched to a gene: 12. The germline gives CDR1 ENHRY, CDR2 SYGVKD. The CDR3 is CAIASVMRGDYEQYF. CDR3 in DNA: TGTGCCATCGCCTCCGTGATGCGGGGGGACTACGAGCAGTACTTC.

V usage is TRBV4-1 and J usage is TRBJ1-5, with 8 bases matching TRBD1. Trimming cost V 2 bases and J 1 base; bases outside gene matches: 4. This CDR3 has 16 amino acids. Germline V gene sequence: CDR1 MGHRA, CDR2 YSYEKL. The CDR3 nucleotides are TGCGCCAGCAGCCAATCACAGGGGGTAAGCAATCAGCCCCAGCATTTT. It specifies CASSQSQGVSNQPQHF.

This chain uses TRBV6-1 with TRBJ1-1, with D possibly TRBD1 on 6 matching bases. Germline V gene data show CDR1 as MNHNS and CDR2 as SASEGT. This CDR3 comprises 14 residues. Trimming pared 3 bases from V and 3 bases from J, leaving 11 bases between. CDR3 in DNA: TGTGCCAGCAGTGAGGCAGGGGCGTACACTGAAGCTTTCTTT. Its translation is CASSEAGAYTEAFF.

A single count supports this clone. The rearrangement links TRBV29-1 to TRBJ1-4; D is ambiguous. The CDR3 consists of 10 residues. Germline assignment: CDR1 SQVTM and CDR2 ANQGSEA. Between the trimmed V and J ends, which lost 5 bases and 6 bases, there was a span of 4 bases. The CDR3 protein is CSVQDEKLFF. The CDR3 nucleotides are TGCAGCGTTCAGGATGAAAAACTGTTTTTT.

The CDR3 is CSVDTQDTEAFF. The CDR3 coding sequence is TGCAGCGTTGACACTCAGGATACTGAAGCTTTCTTT. The chain carries TRBV29-1 and TRBJ1-1; no reliable D call. Trimming removed 3 bases at V and 5 bases at J, with 10 bases between. CDR3 length: 12 residues. Germline values: CDR1 SQVTM, CDR2 ANQGSEA.

The V call is TRBV25-1, the J call TRBJ2-1; 9 bases line up with TRBD1. There are 15 residues in the CDR3. CDR1 is MGHDK, CDR2 SYGVNS, per germline. The junction had 10 bases not matched to a gene; V was cut back by 6 bases and J by 7 bases. The CDR3 region has the DNA TGTGCCAGCAGGAAACAGGGGGCAGGGTTGAATGAGCAGTTCTTC. Amino acid sequence: CASRKQGAGLNEQFF.

As for this clone: Other nucleotide sequences in the sample specify the same CDR3. The chain has TRBV5-1 and TRBJ1-5; D not certain. V was clipped by 0 bases and J by 0 bases, with 7 bases between them. CDR1 is SGHRS, CDR2 YFSETQ, per germline. The length of the CDR3 is 15 residues. This CDR3 reads CASSLAGYSNQPQHF. In DNA, the CDR3 is TGCGCCAGCAGCTTGGCGGGATATAGCAATCAGCCCCAGCATTTT.

J is TRBJ1-2 and V is TRBV4-3, with a tentative D call TRBD1 (5 bases). This CDR3 has 16 amino acids. Germline-derived CDR1 and CDR2 are LGHNA and YSLEER. The V end was cut by 0 bases, the J end by 8 bases, with 19 bases between. The CDR3 DNA reads TGCGCCAGCAGCCAAGAGGCAGCAGGGCCCCTCGGGGGCTACACCTTC. Its translation: CASSQEAAGPLGGYTF.

This sequence joins TRBV4-3 and TRBJ2-1; 9 nucleotides match TRBD1. With 3 bases clipped from V and 3 bases from J, the junction kept 3 bases outside the gene matches. Germline CDR1 LGHNA, CDR2 YSLEER. The CDR3 has 15 amino acids. CDR3 DNA: TGCGCCAGCAGCCAGGACAGGGGAGACTACAATGAGCAGTTCTTC. Translating gives CASSQDRGDYNEQFF.

This chain uses TRBV6-4 with TRBJ1-4; unclear D gene. Trimming left V 4 bases short and J 5 bases short, with 14 bases between. This CDR3 is 15 amino acids long. Germline V gene data show CDR1 as MRHNA and CDR2 as SNTAGT. CDR3 bases: TGTGCCAGCAGTGCGAATGCCGACTCCAATGAAAAACTGTTTTTT. Its translation: CASSANADSNEKLFF.

The J gene is TRBJ2-7, the V gene TRBV19, with unresolved D. CDR1 is LNHDA and CDR2 is SQIVND in the germline V gene (reference sequence). This CDR3 comprises 13 residues. V was cut by 4 bases and J by 1 base, with 8 bases left in between. CDR3 amino acids: CASSNRVSYEQYF. CDR3 nucleotides: TGTGCCAGTAGTAACCGGGTGTCCTACGAGCAGTACTTC.

The genes are TRBV5-1 and TRBJ2-5, with D unresolved. This CDR3 has 11 residues. V shed 7 bases and J shed 4 bases, with 8 bases lying between them. Germline values: CDR1 SGHRS, CDR2 YFSETQ. CDR3 bases: TGCGCCAGCGGCCCCCCAGAGACCCAGTACTTC. Amino acids: CASGPPETQYF.

The CDR3 DNA is TGTGCCAGTAGTATGGCAGCTTTCTTT. Amino acids: CASSMAAFF. V is TRBV19 and J is TRBJ1-1; D is unclear. In germline, CDR1 is LNHDA, CDR2 SQIVND (reference sequence). Deletions cut 3 bases from V and 10 bases from J, with 3 bases between. The CDR3 has 9 amino acids.

The CDR3 nucleotides read TGTGCCAGCAGCTTAGCGGGGGAACCCTACGAGCAGTACTTC. Protein sequence: CASSLAGEPYEQYF. This chain connects TRBV7-6 to TRBJ2-7; possibly TRBD1 or TRBD2 for D (5 bases each). CDR1 and CDR2 (germline): SGHVS, FNYEAQ. The CDR3 loop spans 14 amino acids. Trimming stripped 0 bases from V and 2 bases from J, with 8 bases between.

The rearrangement links TRBV5-6 to TRBJ2-7, with 9 nucleotides matching TRBD1. CDR3 length: 14 amino acids. J lost 6 bases, V lost 4 bases, and 8 bases had no gene match. Germline CDR1 SGHDT, CDR2 YYEEEE. This CDR3 reads CASSMGQGLLEQYF. CDR3 sequence (DNA): TGTGCCAGCAGCATGGGACAGGGCCTCCTCGAGCAGTACTTC.

This chain links TRBV7-9 with TRBJ2-5; perhaps D is TRBD1 or TRBD2 (5 bases each). CDR3 length: 11 residues. Per the germline V gene, CDR1 is SEHNR and CDR2 is FQNEAQ (reference sequence). Trimming shortened V by 6 bases and J by 4 bases, and 6 bases separated the two germline ends. The CDR3 nucleotides read TGTGCCAGCAGGGGGGTAGAGACCCAGTACTTC. Translated: CASRGVETQYF.

The rearrangement joins TRBV9 to TRBJ1-1; 8 nucleotides line up with TRBD1. Losses at the gene ends were 3 bases for V and 4 bases for J; bases not matched to a gene: 5. CDR1 and CDR2 from the germline V gene are SGDLS and YYNGEE. The CDR3 loop spans 14 amino acids. The CDR3 DNA sequence: TGTGCCAGCAGCGACGCAGGGGGCGCCACTGAAGCTTTCTTT. It specifies CASSDAGGATEAFF.

The chain is built from TRBV9 and TRBJ1-1, with D possibly TRBD1 on 6 matching bases. Germline lookup yields CDR1 SGDLS and CDR2 YYNGEE. Trimming took off 1 base at V and 1 base at J, with 11 bases between the two ends. The CDR3 length is 15 residues. For the CDR3, the DNA is TGTGCCAGCAGCGTATCAGGGGTTTCGAACACTGAAGCTTTCTTT. Translated: CASSVSGVSNTEAFF.

The J gene is TRBJ2-1, the V gene TRBV19, with no clear D. The CDR3 is 13 residues long. CDR1 LNHDA and CDR2 SQIVND come from the germline V gene (reference sequence). Deletions cut 5 bases from V and 4 bases from J, with 9 bases between. CDR3 loop: CASSRAIYNEQFF. CDR3 in DNA: TGTGCCAGTAGTCGGGCCATTTACAATGAGCAGTTCTTC.

The V call is TRBV4-2, the J call TRBJ2-1; 9 bases match TRBD2. In germline, CDR1 is LGHNA, CDR2 YNFKEQ. V lost 3 bases, J lost 8 bases, and 11 bases stayed unmatched. The CDR3 runs 16 residues. The CDR3 reads CASSQPKISGGDEQFF. The DNA of the CDR3 is TGTGCCAGCAGCCAGCCGAAGATTAGCGGGGGTGATGAGCAGTTCTTC.

This sequence joins TRBV27 and TRBJ2-2; no definite D call. Trimming took off 8 bases at V and 4 bases at J, with 5 bases between the two ends. Germline-derived CDR1 and CDR2 are MNHEY and SMNVEV (reference sequence). The CDR3 is made up of 11 amino acids. CDR3 region: CASGGTGELFF. In nucleotides, the CDR3 is TGTGCCAGCGGCGGCACCGGGGAGCTGTTTTTT.

CDR3 DNA: TGTGCCAGCACCGAGGACGGTGGGGCAGATACGCAGTATTTT. Its translation: CASTEDGGADTQYF. V and J are TRBV11-3 and TRBJ2-3; D gene ambiguous. The V gene lost 7 bases and the J gene lost 4 bases, with 15 bases spanning the gap. The germline CDR1 and CDR2 sequences are SGHNT and YENEEA. The CDR3 runs 14 residues.

This clone was counted a single time. The chain combines TRBV27 with TRBJ2-1; 9 bases map to TRBD2. After removal of 1 base from V and 5 bases from J, the junction contained 6 bases not matched to a gene. This CDR3 is built from 16 residues. Per the germline V gene, CDR1 is MNHEY and CDR2 is SMNVEV (reference sequence). CDR3 coding DNA: TGTGCCAGCAGTTTATACGCGGGGGGGCCTGACAATGAGCAGTTCTTC. This gives the protein CASSLYAGGPDNEQFF.

V and J are TRBV27 and TRBJ1-2, with D possibly being TRBD1 (5 bases). CDR1 MNHEY and CDR2 SMNVEV come from the germline V gene (reference sequence). The CDR3 has 14 amino acids. V was pared by 2 bases and J by 0 bases, with 7 bases between. CDR3 protein: CASSLQGSNYGYTF. In DNA, the CDR3 is TGTGCCAGCAGTTTACAGGGTTCTAACTATGGCTACACCTTC.

V usage is TRBV29-1 and J usage is TRBJ2-7; 8 nucleotides match TRBD2. CDR1 and CDR2 (germline): SQVTM, ANQGSEA. V trimming: 7 bases; J trimming: 2 bases; junction bases outside the gene matches: 7. The CDR3 totals 13 residues. CDR3 sequence (DNA): TGCAGCGCACATAGCGGGACCACCTACGAGCAGTACTTC. Its translation is CSAHSGTTYEQYF.